A single sample gave rise to the 30 T cell receptor beta chains below, sequenced in a study of blood T cells in healthy people across ages. Together with a sample-barcoded 5' primer, a J-beta primer mix was included in a second PCR lasting roughly 6 to 12 cycles. MiXCR was run by TCRdb on the 5' RACE reads, yielding one entry per CDR3 protein. Altogether under 800,000 distinct CDR3 sequences are present, around 21% being singletons, with the ten largest covering around 3.4%. The specimen sequenced was blood. The receptors were sampled from a man between 65 and 85 years old in good health.

This clonotype was counted a few times. This rearrangement joins TRBV24-1 to TRBJ2-3; no definite D call. The CDR3 runs 14 residues. In germline, CDR1 is KGHDR, CDR2 SFDVKD. The V and J ends lost 3 bases and 1 base respectively, with 7 bases between them. DNA of the CDR3: TGTGCCACCAGTGATCGGCAGGGCACAGATACGCAGTATTTT. It codes for CATSDRQGTDTQYF.

This clonotype showed up just a few times. The chain couples TRBV24-1 to TRBJ2-3; the D is unclear. The germline V and J ends were trimmed by 1 base and 2 bases, with 12 bases remaining between them. The CDR3 has 16 amino acids. The germline gives CDR1 KGHDR, CDR2 SFDVKD. The CDR3, as DNA: TGTGCCACCAGTGATTTACCCGGACGGAACACAGATACGCAGTATTTT. Amino acids: CATSDLPGRNTDTQYF.

This chain joins TRBV10-3 and TRBJ1-5; D not certain. The V gene's germline CDR1 is ENHRY and CDR2 SYGVKD. The CDR3 has 13 residues. Trimming took 4 bases from V and 2 from J, leaving 6 bases between them. Here the CDR3 reads CAISVGGNQPQHF. CDR3 DNA sequence: TGTGCCATCAGTGTAGGAGGCAATCAGCCCCAGCATTTT.

This chain links TRBV7-9 with TRBJ2-1, with 8 bases identical to TRBD2. The CDR3 consists of 13 residues. Germline CDR1 SEHNR, CDR2 FQNEAQ (reference sequence). J gave up 6 bases and V 5 bases, and 3 bases lay outside the gene matches. CDR3 loop: CASSDGLANEQFF. In nucleotides, the CDR3 is TGTGCCAGCAGCGACGGACTAGCCAATGAGCAGTTCTTC. Combining the CDR3 with reference TRBV7-9 and TRBJ2-1 gives the whole variable domain DTGVSQNPRHKITKRGQNVTFRCDPISEHNRLYWYRQTLGQGPEFLTYFQNEAQLEKSRLLSDRFSAERPKGSFSTLEIQRTEQGDSAMYLCASSDGLANEQFFGPGTRLTVL.

This clonotype was counted a few times. This chain joins TRBV2 and TRBJ2-2; 10 positions match TRBD2. The length of the CDR3 is 16 residues. The germline gives CDR1 SNHLY, CDR2 FYNNEI. V trimming: 5 bases; J trimming: 0 bases; junction bases outside the gene matches: 3. CDR3 sequence: CASSRTSGTNTGELFF. DNA for the CDR3: TGTGCCAGCAGTCGGACTAGCGGAACGAACACCGGGGAGCTGTTTTTT. Using reference TRBV2 and TRBJ2-2 for the parts outside the CDR3, the full variable domain is EPEVTQTPSHQVTQMGQEVILRCVPISNHLYFYWYRQILGQKVEFLVSFYNNEISEKSEIFDDQFSVERPDGSNFTLKIRSTKLEDSAMYFCASSRTSGTNTGELFFGEGSRLTVL.

The V gene is TRBV24-1, the J gene TRBJ2-1, with D perhaps matching TRBD2 (6 bases). With 7 bases removed from V and 7 bases from J, the gap between germline ends came to 19 bases. Per germline, CDR1 KGHDR and CDR2 SFDVKD. The CDR3 contains 15 residues. As DNA, the CDR3 is TGTGCCACCAGCGATCCTACGGGAGAGGTAAATGAGCAGTTCTTC. Its translation is CATSDPTGEVNEQFF.

This clonotype was counted a single time. The V gene is TRBV2, the J gene TRBJ2-6; D call uncertain. The CDR3 loop spans 14 amino acids. V dropped 8 bases and J dropped 0 bases, with 8 bases sitting between them. Germline CDR1 reads SNHLY; CDR2 reads FYNNEI. CDR3 amino acids: CASGAVSGANVLTF. The CDR3 DNA reads as TGTGCCAGCGGAGCTGTCTCTGGGGCCAACGTCCTGACTTTC.

The sample holds many counts of this clonotype. This sequence joins TRBV2 and TRBJ2-4, with D possibly TRBD1 on 6 matching bases. Germline assignment: CDR1 SNHLY and CDR2 FYNNEI. Between the trimmed V and J ends, which lost 5 bases and 3 bases, there was a span of 11 bases. This CDR3 region has 14 residues. CDR3 sequence: CASSTGIVKNIQYF. DNA for the CDR3: TGTGCCAGCAGTACAGGGATCGTCAAAAACATTCAGTACTTC.

A single count supports this clonotype. The V call is TRBV5-1, the J call TRBJ2-3; TRBD1 matches at 7 bases. The CDR3 has 15 residues. Germline V CDR1 and CDR2: SGHRS, YFSETQ. After removal of 0 bases from V and 8 bases from J, the junction contained 9 bases not matched to a gene. CDR3 DNA sequence: TGCGCCAGCAGCTTGGGGGGACAGCCTCACGGTACGCAGTATTTT. Residues: CASSLGGQPHGTQYF.

V is TRBV20-1 and J is TRBJ2-2, with 7 nucleotides matching TRBD1. V was pared by 5 bases and J by 1 base, with 4 bases of the junction left unmatched. Per germline, CDR1 DFQATT and CDR2 SNEGSKA (reference sequence). CDR3 length: 14 amino acids. The CDR3 nucleotides read TGCAGTGCTTTGGACAGGAGGAACACCGGGGAGCTGTTTTTT. Its protein product is CSALDRRNTGELFF.

The rearrangement links TRBV29-1 to TRBJ2-2; 7 bases agree with TRBD2. Germline assignment: CDR1 SQVTM and CDR2 ANQGSEA. This CDR3 has 12 amino acids. CDR3 sequence: CCGRGSTGELFF. The CDR3 DNA reads as TGCTGCGGGCGGGGGAGCACCGGGGAGCTGTTTTTT.

The V and J genes are TRBV20-1 and TRBJ2-5; 10 bases align to TRBD1. The J call may be faulty, since TRBJ2-1 better matches the DNA end. CDR3 size: 13 residues. The V gene's germline CDR1 is DFQATT and CDR2 SNEGSKA (reference sequence). In nucleotides, the CDR3 is TGCAGTGCTTCCGGACAGGGGGGTGATGAGCAGTTCTTC. This translates into CSASGQGGDEQFF.

This chain joins TRBV20-1 and TRBJ1-2, with 8 bases lining up with TRBD1. This CDR3 comprises 13 residues. V was pared by 6 bases and J by 11 bases, with 14 bases of the junction left unmatched. Germline-derived CDR1 and CDR2 are DFQATT and SNEGSKA (reference sequence). The DNA for the CDR3 is TGCAGTGCGGATACCGGGACAGGCTCCCCTTACACCTTC. Amino acid sequence: CSADTGTGSPYTF.

This clonotype has ten or more counts. The V call is TRBV6-6, the J call TRBJ2-7; D is ambiguous. The CDR3 length is 14 residues. Trimming removed 6 bases at V and 5 bases at J, with 17 bases between. CDR1 MNHNY and CDR2 SVGAGI come from the germline V gene (reference sequence). For the CDR3, the DNA is TGTGCCAGCAGCCCGGTGCTGAGGCGAGACGAGCAGTACTTC. This sequence encodes CASSPVLRRDEQYF.

This clonotype has more than one count but fewer than ten. The chain couples TRBV18 to TRBJ2-5, with a weak D call TRBD2 (6 bases). The tail of the sequence fits TRBJ2-1 better, so the J call may be wrong. The CDR3 loop spans 15 amino acids. CDR1 KGHSH and CDR2 LQKENI come from the germline V gene. The CDR3 here is CASSPGRTTQTEQFF. The CDR3 DNA follows: TGTGCCAGCTCACCAGGGCGGACTACCCAAACTGAGCAGTTCTTC.

Only a few counts were recorded for this clonotype. The rearrangement joins TRBV10-3 to TRBJ2-5; the D is unclear. CDR1 and CDR2 from the germline V gene are ENHRY and SYGVKD. V was shortened by 3 bases and J by 12 bases, with 17 bases between the two germline ends. This CDR3 spans 13 amino acids. CDR3 nucleotide sequence: TGTGCCATCAGTGATTCTTTTGGGGTGCGAGAGTACTTC. This gives the protein CAISDSFGVREYF.

The chain couples TRBV7-3 to TRBJ2-3; 7 positions agree with TRBD2. Germline V lookup: CDR1 SGHTA, CDR2 FQGTGA. CDR3 size: 14 residues. V was pared by 5 bases and J by 4 bases, with 6 bases of the junction left unmatched. CDR3 in DNA: TGTGCCAGCAGCCGACTAGCCGAGGCAGATACGCAGTATTTT. The encoded protein is CASSRLAEADTQYF.

A few counts support this clonotype. The chain recombines TRBV7-3 with TRBJ2-1; D not resolved. Trimming cost V 3 bases and J 9 bases, with 12 bases left between them. This CDR3 is 13 amino acids long. Per germline, CDR1 SGHTA and CDR2 FQGTGA. The CDR3 protein is CASSLTTPAEQFF. CDR3 nucleotide sequence: TGTGCCAGCAGCTTGACGACTCCCGCTGAGCAGTTCTTC.

This rearrangement joins TRBV6-1 to TRBJ2-3; D possibly corresponds to TRBD2 (6 bases). CDR1 and CDR2 from the germline V gene are MNHNS and SASEGT. The CDR3 totals 17 residues. Deletions cut 6 bases from V and 2 bases from J, with 21 bases between. This CDR3 is CASRPQPRGRLTDTQYF. The CDR3 DNA sequence: TGTGCCAGCAGGCCACAGCCGCGGGGTCGTCTCACAGATACGCAGTATTTT.

This clonotype was counted between two and nine times. The V and J genes are TRBV13 and TRBJ2-7; 8 bases fit TRBD2. There are 15 residues in the CDR3. The V gene's germline CDR1 is PRHDT and CDR2 FYEKMQ (reference sequence). J gave up 10 bases and V 0 bases, and 11 bases lay outside the gene matches. The CDR3 sequence: CASSLGRPSSGIQYF. As DNA, the CDR3 is TGTGCCAGCAGCTTAGGGAGGCCGAGTAGCGGGATTCAGTACTTC.

The rearrangement joins TRBV7-2 to TRBJ2-7; the match to TRBD1 covers 11 bases. V lost 2 bases and J lost 4; bases outside the gene matches: 4. From germline, CDR1 is SGHTA and CDR2 FQGNSA. CDR3 length equals 15 residues. CDR3: CASSLRTGGSYEQYF. The CDR3 region has the DNA TGTGCCAGCAGCTTAAGGACAGGGGGCTCATACGAGCAGTACTTC.

The rearrangement joins TRBV7-2 to TRBJ2-7, with D possibly matching TRBD2 (5 bases). The CDR3 has 13 residues. Germline V gene sequence: CDR1 SGHTA, CDR2 FQGNSA. Trimming took 0 bases from V and 6 from J, leaving 9 bases between them. CDR3 nucleotides: TGTGCCAGCAGCTTAGCTTACCGGGGCGAGCAGTACTTC. It specifies CASSLAYRGEQYF.

The V and J genes are TRBV7-9 and TRBJ2-3; no reliable D call. Germline V gene sequence: CDR1 SEHNR, CDR2 FQNEAQ (reference sequence). This CDR3 is 13 amino acids long. With 3 bases removed from V and 5 bases from J, the gap between germline ends came to 9 bases. The DNA for the CDR3 is TGTGCCAGCAGCTTTGCTGACCGAGATACGCAGTATTTT. It codes for CASSFADRDTQYF.

Points on this clonotype: An end of the junction does not agree with germline; a read error may underlie this. The rearrangement joins TRBV3-1 to TRBJ2-6, with D possibly being TRBD2 (6 bases). From germline, CDR1 is LGHDT and CDR2 YNNKEL (reference sequence). The CDR3 consists of 17 residues. The CDR3 sequence: CASSQHGRTSGTNFLTF. The DNA for the CDR3 is TGTGCCAGCAGCCAACACGGGAGAACGTCTGGGACCAACTTCCTGACTTTC.

The chain recombines TRBV12-3 or TRBV12-4 with TRBJ1-6; 9 bases are shared with TRBD1. The CDR3 has 14 amino acids. V trimming: 5 bases; J trimming: 9 bases; junction bases outside the gene matches: 5. CDR3 DNA sequence: TGTGCCAGCAGTGAACAGGGGGCAGGTTCACCCCTCCACTTT. Translation: CASSEQGAGSPLHF.

This chain connects TRBV20-1 to TRBJ2-3, with D unresolved. The V gene lost 0 bases and the J gene lost 0 bases, with 13 bases spanning the gap. This CDR3 comprises 16 residues. CDR1 is DFQATT and CDR2 is SNEGSKA in the germline V gene (reference sequence). The CDR3 loop reads CSARDRQRPSTDTQYF. The DNA of the CDR3 is TGCAGTGCTAGAGATCGGCAGCGTCCTAGCACAGATACGCAGTATTTT.

The V call is TRBV6-2 or TRBV6-3, the J call TRBJ2-1, with D possibly TRBD2 on 6 matching bases. This CDR3 is 18 amino acids long. V was clipped by 0 bases and J by 0 bases, with 15 bases between them. From germline, CDR1 is MNHEY and CDR2 SVGEGT. CDR3 region: CASSYSIGGASSYNEQFF. The CDR3 DNA sequence: TGTGCCAGCAGTTACTCGATCGGCGGGGCGAGCTCCTACAATGAGCAGTTCTTC.

This clonotype was counted a few times. The chain uses TRBV9 and TRBJ2-4, with 9 bases fitting TRBD1. Looked up from germline, CDR1 is SGDLS and CDR2 is YYNGEE. There are 14 residues in the CDR3. Trimming took 4 bases from V and 6 from J; bases not matched to a gene: 5. The chain's CDR3 is CASSPRQGGNIQYF. Written as DNA, the CDR3 is TGTGCCAGCAGCCCCCGACAGGGGGGAAACATTCAGTACTTC.

Ten or more counts support this clonotype. The chain has TRBV12-3 or TRBV12-4 and TRBJ1-2, with D hard to call. This CDR3 contains 13 residues. The germline V and J ends were trimmed by 3 bases and 8 bases, with 13 bases remaining between them. The CDR3 region has the DNA TGTGCCAGCAGTTTGGGCGATCTCTCAGGCTACACCTTC. Its protein is CASSLGDLSGYTF.

V usage is TRBV7-6 and J usage is TRBJ2-5, with TRBD1 identical over 7 bases. V was clipped by 5 bases and J by 7 bases; unmatched bases: 10. The CDR3 length is 14 residues. Per germline, CDR1 SGHVS and CDR2 FNYEAQ. The CDR3 sequence is CASSRTGDGVTQYF. The CDR3 DNA reads TGTGCCAGCAGCCGAACAGGGGATGGAGTGACCCAGTACTTC.